The 21 T cell receptor beta chains listed next were all sequenced from one sample in a study of CD8 T cells in Susac syndrome. cDNA came from around 0.54 to 1 ug RNA primed by random hexamers. TCRdb reanalysed the immunoSEQ multiplex PCR reads using MiXCR and keeps one entry per CDR3 protein. Of 150,000 to 190,000 distinct CDR3 sequences listed, 85% to 95% were seen once; the top ten hold 0.2% to 0.25%. The sequenced sample was CD8+ T cells from PBMCs. The receptor set was obtained from a human donor with multiple sclerosis.

J is TRBJ2-2 and V is TRBV27; 7 nucleotides line up with TRBD1. CDR1 and CDR2 from the germline V gene are MNHEY and SMNVEV (reference sequence). The CDR3 spans 15 residues. V lost 5 bases and J lost 7; bases outside the gene matches: 10. The DNA of the CDR3 is TGTGCCAGCAGTCCCGCCCGGACAGGCCGCGGGGAGCTGTTTTTT. This encodes CASSPARTGRGELFF.

The chain joins TRBV29-1 to TRBJ1-1; maybe TRBD1 (5 bases). Per the germline V gene, CDR1 is SQVTM and CDR2 is ANQGSEA. The CDR3 has 14 residues. Trimming removed 3 bases at V and 3 bases at J, with 14 bases between. CDR3 nucleotide sequence: TGCAGCGTTGATTGGGGGGGAGAGGACACTGAAGCTTTCTTT. Its translation is CSVDWGGEDTEAFF.

The V and J genes are TRBV4-3 and TRBJ1-2; D gene ambiguous. Between the trimmed V and J ends, which lost 0 bases and 4 bases, there was a span of 12 bases. The CDR3 is 15 residues long. Germline V gives CDR1 LGHNA, CDR2 YSLEER. Here the CDR3 DNA reads TGCGCCAGCAGCCAAGATGGGAGCAGGTCCTATGGCTACACCTTC. Its translation: CASSQDGSRSYGYTF.

The chain is built from TRBV4-1 and TRBJ2-3; D is undetermined. CDR3 length: 15 residues. V was clipped by 5 bases and J by 2 bases, with 14 bases between them. Germline values: CDR1 MGHRA, CDR2 YSYEKL. CDR3 residues: CASSFTISNTDTQYF. CDR3 DNA: TGCGCCAGCAGCTTTACTATCTCTAACACAGATACGCAGTATTTT.

The rearrangement joins TRBV29-1 to TRBJ1-2; D call uncertain. CDR3 length: 15 amino acids. V was trimmed by 6 bases and J by 4 bases, leaving 21 bases between them. The germline V gene has CDR1 SQVTM and CDR2 ANQGSEA. CDR3 region: CSVPTAPESSYGYTF. Here the CDR3 DNA reads TGCAGCGTCCCGACCGCCCCAGAATCCTCCTATGGCTACACCTTC. Looking up the rest from reference TRBV29-1 and TRBJ1-2 gives the full variable domain: SAVISQKPSRDICQRGTSLTIQCQVDSQVTMMFWYRQQPGQSLTLIATANQGSEATYESGFVIDKFPISRPNLTFSTLTVSNMSPEDSSIYLCSVPTAPESSYGYTFGSGTRLTVV.

This sequence joins TRBV30 and TRBJ1-1, with D uncertain. V lost 0 bases and J lost 1, with 9 bases in between. CDR1 and CDR2 from the germline V gene are GTSNPN and SVGIG (reference sequence). This CDR3 contains 14 residues. In DNA form, the CDR3 reads TGTGCCTGGAGTGTCTCTCGGGGGAACACTGAAGCTTTCTTT. Its protein product is CAWSVSRGNTEAFF.

The chain carries TRBV20-1 and TRBJ2-7; possible D gene TRBD1, 5 bases. The germline V and J ends were trimmed by 3 bases and 3 bases, with 12 bases remaining between them. Germline V CDR1 and CDR2: DFQATT, SNEGSKA (reference sequence). This CDR3 has 13 amino acids. CDR3 amino acids: CSARDTMDYEQYF. CDR3 bases: TGCAGTGCTAGGGACACGATGGACTACGAGCAGTACTTC.

The V call is TRBV4-1, the J call TRBJ2-1, with a tentative D call TRBD2 (6 bases). The germline V gene has CDR1 MGHRA and CDR2 YSYEKL. Trimming shortened V by 4 bases and J by 3 bases, and 10 bases separated the two germline ends. The CDR3 loop spans 14 amino acids. CDR3 nucleotide sequence: TGCGCCAGCAGCCTGGGGGACTTCTACAATGAGCAGTTCTTC. Translating it yields CASSLGDFYNEQFF.

The J gene is TRBJ1-2, the V gene TRBV20-1; 8 bases map to TRBD1. The CDR3 is made up of 14 amino acids. Looked up from germline, CDR1 is DFQATT and CDR2 is SNEGSKA (reference sequence). Trimming removed 2 bases from V and 2 bases from J; junction bases left unmatched: 4. In nucleotides, the CDR3 is TGCAGTGCTAGACGCCGACAGGGGAACTATGGCTACACCTTC. Translation: CSARRRQGNYGYTF.

The genes are TRBV20-1 and TRBJ2-3, with D possibly TRBD1 on 6 matching bases. CDR3 length: 15 amino acids. Trimming pared 6 bases from V and 0 bases from J, leaving 16 bases between. Germline lookup yields CDR1 DFQATT and CDR2 SNEGSKA (reference sequence). The CDR3 here is CSADWGHESTDTQYF. CDR3 nucleotides: TGCAGTGCCGATTGGGGACACGAAAGCACAGATACGCAGTATTTT.

This chain connects TRBV6-5 to TRBJ1-1; tentative D call: TRBD1 (6 bases). Germline V CDR1 and CDR2: MNHEY, SVGAGI. This CDR3 contains 15 residues. The V end lost 6 bases, the J end lost 1 base, and 15 bases lay between the germline ends. The CDR3 loop reads CASRTKKQGNTEAFF. The CDR3 DNA reads as TGTGCCAGCAGGACAAAGAAACAGGGGAACACTGAAGCTTTCTTT.

The chain uses TRBV2 and TRBJ1-1, with D possibly matching TRBD1 (5 bases). There are 12 residues in the CDR3. Trimming removed 8 bases from V and 5 bases from J, with 12 bases in between. Germline CDR1 SNHLY, CDR2 FYNNEI. The CDR3 nucleotides read TGTGCCAGCCCCGGGCAGGGTACTGAAGCTTTCTTT. This translates into CASPGQGTEAFF.

The chain recombines TRBV14 with TRBJ2-3, with D maybe TRBD1 (6 bases). Germline assignment: CDR1 SGHDN and CDR2 FVKESK. The germline V and J ends were trimmed by 9 bases and 3 bases, with 22 bases remaining between them. The CDR3 runs to 16 residues. As DNA, the CDR3 is TGTGCCAGTTCGGGGTTCGACAGGCCGGCTACAGATACGCAGTATTTT. It is translated as CASSGFDRPATDTQYF. Based on the CDR3 plus reference TRBV14 and TRBJ2-3, the full variable domain is EAGVTQFPSHSVIEKGQTVTLRCDPISGHDNLYWYRRVMGKEIKFLLHFVKESKQDESGMPNNRFLAERTGGTYSTLKVQPAELEDSGVYFCASSGFDRPATDTQYFGPGTRLTVL.

The chain is built from TRBV3-1 and TRBJ2-1, with D tentatively TRBD1 (5 bases). CDR3 length: 16 amino acids. CDR1 is LGHDT, CDR2 YNNKEL, per germline (reference sequence). Trimming removed 2 bases at V and 0 bases at J, with 11 bases between. CDR3 nucleotide sequence: TGTGCCAGCAGCCAATCAAAGGGGCTCTCCTACAATGAGCAGTTCTTC. This translates into CASSQSKGLSYNEQFF.

The rearrangement joins TRBV23-1 to TRBJ2-7; D remains ambiguous. TRBV23-1 is sorted into the ORF group, with uncertain function. The CDR3 covers 10 residues. The V gene lost 10 bases and the J gene lost 4 bases, with 8 bases spanning the gap. This chain's CDR3 is CATTSYEQYF. CDR3 nucleotides: TGCGCCACCACCTCGTACGAGCAGTACTTC.

The CDR3 region is CASSQGAGGAYEQYF. CDR3 nucleotide sequence: TGCGCCAGCAGCCAAGGGGCGGGGGGCGCCTACGAGCAGTACTTC. This rearrangement joins TRBV4-3 to TRBJ2-7, with 8 bases matching TRBD2. With V trimmed by 1 base and J by 2 bases, 4 bases remained unmatched. The germline CDR1 and CDR2 sequences are LGHNA and YSLEER. The CDR3 has 15 residues.

The rearrangement links TRBV5-1 to TRBJ2-5; TRBD1 matches 10 bases. The CDR3 covers 16 residues. Germline CDR1 and CDR2: SGHRS and YFSETQ. V shed 0 bases, J shed 4 bases, and the junction held 6 bases outside the gene matches. The CDR3 spells CASSLGDRGTGETQYF. The CDR3 DNA reads as TGCGCCAGCAGCTTGGGGGACAGGGGAACGGGAGAGACCCAGTACTTC.

The rearrangement joins TRBV30 to TRBJ2-6; TRBD1 matches at 9 bases. The CDR3 is 18 residues long. After removal of 5 bases from V and 0 bases from J, the junction contained 11 bases not matched to a gene. The V gene's germline CDR1 is GTSNPN and CDR2 SVGIG (reference sequence). The CDR3 sequence is CAWGWEQGAFSGANVLTF. The CDR3 bases are TGTGCCTGGGGGTGGGAACAGGGGGCGTTCTCTGGGGCCAACGTCCTGACTTTC.

This chain connects TRBV28 to TRBJ1-1; perhaps TRBD1 as D (5 bases). V lost 5 bases and J 8 bases, leaving 6 bases between the germline ends. CDR1 is MDHEN and CDR2 is SYDVKM in the germline V gene. The CDR3 extends over 10 amino acids. The CDR3 DNA is TGTGCCAGCAGTGGGGGGGAAGCTTTCTTT. It specifies CASSGGEAFF.

The chain couples TRBV5-1 to TRBJ2-5; D unclear. The CDR3 is 11 amino acids. Germline V CDR1 and CDR2: SGHRS, YFSETQ. Trimming shortened V by 4 bases and J by 9 bases, and 10 bases separated the two germline ends. This CDR3 is CASSTPGAQYF. CDR3 coding DNA: TGCGCCAGCAGCACTCCCGGAGCCCAGTACTTC. The variable domain in full, completed from reference TRBV5-1 and TRBJ2-5, reads KAGVTQTPRYLIKTRGQQVTLSCSPISGHRSVSWYQQTPGQGLQFLFEYFSETQRNKGNFPGRFSGRQFSNSRSEMNVSTLELGDSALYLCASSTPGAQYFGPGTRLLVL.

The chain couples TRBV14 to TRBJ2-3; D gene unclear. The CDR3 is 12 residues long. V shed 5 bases and J shed 4 bases, with 7 bases lying between them. Germline CDR1 is SGHDN and CDR2 is FVKESK. The CDR3, as DNA: TGTGCCAGCAGCGTGTCGGCAGATACGCAGTATTTT. Residues: CASSVSADTQYF.